The rows below give T cell receptor beta chains drawn from one sample of a study of blood T cell repertoires in COVID-19. The assay was immunoSEQ multiplex PCR, and TCRdb's table has in-frame clones only and misses some. The sample yields some 170,000 clones, roughly 87% seen once. Specimen: peripheral blood. Receptors originate from a woman between 45 and 60 years old with acute or convalescent COVID-19. Both conserved end residues are part of each CDR3. The D gene is left open where the match is weak. Not all rows give a size; the values are once, few, many and, for expanded clones, a class.

J gene: TRBJ1-6; D gene: .; V gene: TRBV9; clone size: once; CDR3 protein: CASSVGVGGNNSPLHF; CDR3 DNA: TGTGCCAGCAGCGTAGGGGTAGGCGGTAATAATTCACCCCTCCACTTT
J gene: TRBJ2-1; D gene: TRBD2; V gene: TRBV24-1; clone size: .; CDR3 protein: CATRGGSYNEQFF; CDR3 DNA: TGTGCCACCAGGGGCGGGAGCTACAATGAGCAGTTCTTC
J gene: TRBJ2-1; D gene: TRBD1; V gene: TRBV7-9; clone size: .; CDR3 protein: CAIAMGQGSYFSYNEQFF; CDR3 DNA: TGTGCGATAGCTATGGGACAGGGGTCCTACTTCTCCTACAATGAGCAGTTCTTC
J gene: TRBJ1-5; D gene: TRBD1; V gene: TRBV19; clone size: .; CDR3 protein: CASSQDRPQAYELTGNQPQHF; CDR3 DNA: TGTGCCAGTAGTCAGGACAGGCCCCAAGCCTATGAATTAACGGGCAATCAGCCCCAGCATTTT
J gene: TRBJ1-1; D gene: TRBD1; V gene: TRBV29-1; clone size: .; CDR3 protein: CSAWTGGTEAFF; CDR3 DNA: TGCAGCGCCTGGACAGGGGGTACTGAAGCTTTCTTT
J gene: TRBJ1-3; D gene: .; V gene: TRBV7-2; clone size: few; CDR3 protein: CASSLGPGNTIYF; CDR3 DNA: TGTGCCAGCAGCTTGGGGCCAGGAAACACCATATATTTT
J gene: TRBJ1-1; D gene: .; V gene: TRBV29-1; clone size: .; CDR3 protein: CSPIIGGPGTEAFF; CDR3 DNA: TGCAGCCCCATAATAGGGGGTCCAGGTACTGAAGCTTTCTTT
J gene: TRBJ1-4; D gene: .; V gene: TRBV19; clone size: few; CDR3 protein: CASSEAREKLFF; CDR3 DNA: TGTGCCAGTTCGGAGGCCCGGGAAAAACTGTTTTTT
J gene: TRBJ2-1; D gene: TRBD2; V gene: TRBV10-3; clone size: few; CDR3 protein: CAISLKAGAGNEQFF; CDR3 DNA: TGTGCCATCAGTCTGAAAGCGGGGGCCGGGAATGAGCAGTTCTTC
J gene: TRBJ1-6; D gene: TRBD1; V gene: TRBV7-9; clone size: once; CDR3 protein: CASSSTGYSPLHF; CDR3 DNA: TGTGCCAGCAGCTCGACAGGGTACTCACCCCTCCACTTT
J gene: TRBJ2-2; D gene: TRBD2; V gene: TRBV7-2; clone size: .; CDR3 protein: CASSFLAGDTGELFF; CDR3 DNA: TGTGCCAGCAGCTTCTTAGCGGGAGACACCGGGGAGCTGTTTTTT
J gene: TRBJ1-1; D gene: TRBD1; V gene: TRBV7-2; clone size: .; CDR3 protein: CASSLVFGQGDTEAFF; CDR3 DNA: TGTGCCAGCAGCTTAGTGTTCGGGCAGGGGGACACTGAAGCTTTCTTT
J gene: TRBJ2-7; D gene: TRBD1; V gene: TRBV10-2; clone size: once; CDR3 protein: CASSEDRAIYEQYF; CDR3 DNA: TGCGCCAGCAGTGAAGACAGGGCAATATACGAGCAGTACTTC
J gene: TRBJ1-2; D gene: TRBD1; V gene: TRBV11-2; clone size: .; CDR3 protein: CASSHDRGRGYGYTF; CDR3 DNA: TGTGCCAGCAGCCACGACAGGGGGCGAGGCTATGGCTACACCTTC
J gene: TRBJ2-7; D gene: .; V gene: TRBV6-2/TRBV6-3; clone size: .; CDR3 protein: CASSYSYGTPSYEQYF; CDR3 DNA: TGTGCCAGCAGTTACTCATATGGGACTCCTTCCTACGAGCAGTACTTC